These T cell receptor beta chains were read from a single sample in a study of glioma-infiltrating T cells. TCRdb called the multiplex PCR reads again in MiXCR, with one record for every CDR3 protein. The sample shows around 170,000 distinct CDR3 sequences, more than 35% of them seen only once. What was sequenced was glioma tissue, nonneoplastic brain tissue, or PBMCs (not recorded which). The receptors derive from a human donor with low-grade glioma or glioblastoma, undergoing nonglioma brain surgery, or in good health (not recorded which). CDR3s include the opening cysteine and the closing phenylalanine or tryptophan. The D gene is left open where the match is weak. A clone size is listed for some rows: how often the clone was seen (once, few, many), or a class if it is expanded.

j_call	clone_size	v_call	d_call	cdr3_nt	cdr3_aa
TRBJ2-7	many	TRBV6-1	.	TGTGCCAGCAGATTCACAACGGGAATCTATAGTTTC	CASRFTTGIYSF
TRBJ2-7	many	TRBV28	.	TGTGCCAGCAAGTCTAGCTCCTACGAGCAGTACTTC	CASKSSSYEQYF
TRBJ2-7	.	TRBV2	.	TGTGCCAGCAAAGACAAGGCTTCTTACGAGCAGTACTTC	CASKDKASYEQYF
TRBJ2-3	many	TRBV20-1	.	TGCAGTGCTAGGAATAGTCTCACAGATACGCAGTATTTT	CSARNSLTDTQYF
TRBJ2-3	.	TRBV3-1	TRBD2	TGTGCCAGCAGCCAAGATTGGACTAGCGGGAGAAGTTCGTATTTT	CASSQDWTSGRSSYF
TRBJ2-1	many	TRBV20-1	TRBD2	TGCAGTGCACACCCGGGACTAGCGGGAGGTAGGCAGTTCTTC	CSAHPGLAGGRQFF
TRBJ2-2	few	TRBV29-1	TRBD1	TGCAGCGTTGGGCGGACAGGGGGGGTCACCGGGGAGCTGTTTTTT	CSVGRTGGVTGELFF
TRBJ1-3	few	TRBV11-2	.	TGTGCCAGCAGCTTAGACACAACCTCTGGAAACACCATATATTTT	CASSLDTTSGNTIYF
TRBJ2-5	many	TRBV7-2	TRBD2	TGTGCCAGCAGCTCAGGAGCGGGAGAGTCAGAGACCCAGTACTTC	CASSSGAGESETQYF
TRBJ2-7	.	TRBV27	TRBD1	TGTGCCAGCAGTTTTGGGACAGGGTCTAATGAGCAGTACTTC	CASSFGTGSNEQYF
TRBJ1-1	.	TRBV14	.	TGTGCCAGCAGCCAAGAAGTTGGACCGCAGAACACTGAAGCTCTCTTT	CASSQEVGPQNTEALF
TRBJ2-1	.	TRBV24-1	.	TGTGCCACCAGTTATCCCGGGACCTCCTACAATGAGCAGTTCTTC	CATSYPGTSYNEQFF
TRBJ1-2	.	TRBV2	.	TGTGCCAGCAGTCCTCTTTCAGGGGCCTATGGCTACACCTTC	CASSPLSGAYGYTF
TRBJ2-7	few	TRBV5-4	.	TGTGCCAGCAGGCCCGGGGGCAGGGGCTCCTCCTACGAGCAGTACTTC	CASRPGGRGSSYEQYF
TRBJ2-3	few	TRBV29-1	.	TGCAGCGTTGATGGGAGCACAGATACGCAGTATTTT	CSVDGSTDTQYF
TRBJ1-2	.	TRBV2	.	TGTGCCAGCAGTGAAGGGACAGAGGGCTTCTATGGCTACACCTTC	CASSEGTEGFYGYTF
TRBJ2-1	few	TRBV4-1	TRBD1	TGCGCCAGCAGCCAAGACAGGACAGGGGCTTACAATGAGCAGTTCTTC	CASSQDRTGAYNEQFF
TRBJ2-7	.	TRBV7-7	.	TGTGCCAGCAGCCCGGGACTTGACAACGAGCAGTACTTC	CASSPGLDNEQYF
TRBJ2-7	.	TRBV19	.	TGTGCCAGTAGTATAAGTTCAGGGGACAACGAGCAGTACTTC	CASSISSGDNEQYF
TRBJ2-2	many	TRBV6-1	.	TGTGCCAGCAGCCGGGAATCTCACACCGGGGAGCTGTTTTTT	CASSRESHTGELFF
TRBJ1-1	many	TRBV10-3	.	TGTGCCACCACCCGGGATGACACTGAAGCTTTCTTT	CATTRDDTEAFF
TRBJ1-3	.	TRBV7-9	.	TGTGCCAGCAGCCGCGCGACCGCAGACTCTGGAAACACCATATATTTT	CASSRATADSGNTIYF
TRBJ2-3	many	TRBV18	.	TGTGCCAGCTCACCCGCCGAAGATACGCAGTATTTT	CASSPAEDTQYF
TRBJ2-6	.	TRBV7-2	.	TGTGCCAGCAGCTTAGGTCCCTACTCTGGGGCCAACGTCCTGACTTTC	CASSLGPYSGANVLTF
TRBJ2-1	many	TRBV19	TRBD2	TGTGCCAGTACTCGGGGGAGGGCCGTAGATGAGCAGTTCTTC	CASTRGRAVDEQFF
TRBJ2-1	.	TRBV20-1	TRBD2	TGCAGTGCTAGAGACATAGCGGGGTCCTACAGTGAGCAGTCCTTC	CSARDIAGSYSEQSF
TRBJ2-5	.	TRBV6-1	.	TGTGCCAGCAAAACTCTAGGGAGAGAGACCCAGTACTTC	CASKTLGRETQYF
TRBJ1-1	many	TRBV25-1	.	TGTGCCAGCAGTGGGTTTGGGGGGAACACTGAAGCTTTCTTT	CASSGFGGNTEAFF
TRBJ1-1	many	TRBV20-1	.	TGCAGTGCTAGAGAGCCGGGAGTGAACACTGAAGCTTTCTTT	CSAREPGVNTEAFF
TRBJ2-3	many	TRBV5-1	TRBD2	TGCGCCAGCAGCTTCAACGGGAGGGCCGCGGATACGCAGTATTTT	CASSFNGRAADTQYF
TRBJ1-5	many	TRBV28	.	TGTGCCAGCAAGGGAGGAGCGGGGATTCAGCCCCAGCATTTT	CASKGGAGIQPQHF
TRBJ2-3	.	TRBV7-9	.	TGTGCCAGCAGCTTATTGGGGGGCACAGATACGCAGTATTTT	CASSLLGGTDTQYF
TRBJ2-5	.	TRBV6-1	.	TGTGCCAGCGTGGAGCATGAGACCCAGTACTTC	CASVEHETQYF
TRBJ1-1	many	TRBV10-3	.	TGTGCCATCCGTGTGGGTGGGAACACTGAAGCTTTCTTT	CAIRVGGNTEAFF
TRBJ1-6	many	TRBV6-1	TRBD1	TGTGCCAGCAGTGAAGCCGGAGCAGGGGGCGGATCACCCCTCCACTTT	CASSEAGAGGGSPLHF
TRBJ2-1	.	TRBV3-1	TRBD2	TGTGCCAGCAGCCATCTTACTAGCGGGACTAGTGAGCAGTTCTTC	CASSHLTSGTSEQFF
TRBJ1-5	.	TRBV29-1	TRBD1	TGCAGCGTTGGACAGGGCGGCAATCAGCCCCAGCATTTT	CSVGQGGNQPQHF
TRBJ2-6	few	TRBV19	TRBD1	TGTGCCAGTAGTTTCCGGGACAGGGGCTCTGGGGCCAACGTCCTGACTTTC	CASSFRDRGSGANVLTF
TRBJ2-5	many	TRBV6-1	TRBD2	TGTGCCAGCAGTTCGCCCCGACTAGCGGGACAAGAGACCCAGTACTTC	CASSSPRLAGQETQYF
TRBJ1-5	many	TRBV2	TRBD1	TGTGCCAGCAGACTCGACAGGGGGTCAAGACAGCCCCAGCATTTT	CASRLDRGSRQPQHF
TRBJ1-1	.	TRBV6-5	.	TGTGCCAGCAGTTACCCCACCCCCACAGAGTACATGAACAATGAAGCTTTCTTT	CASSYPTPTEYMNNEAFF
TRBJ2-2	medium-sized	TRBV20-1	.	TGCAGTGCAAGACGGAGCGACAGGATCACCGGGGAGCTGTTTTTT	CSARRSDRITGELFF
TRBJ2-3	many	TRBV10-3	.	TGTGCCATCAGTGAGCCCACAGATACGCAGTATTTT	CAISEPTDTQYF
TRBJ2-2	many	TRBV6-6	.	TGTGCCAGCAGTTACCCGGACGGGGAGCTGTTTTTT	CASSYPDGELFF
TRBJ1-5	.	TRBV12-3/TRBV12-4	.	TGTGCCAGCAGTCCCCCCGGTCAGGCCCAGCACTTT	CASSPPGQAQHF
TRBJ1-2	.	TRBV29-1	.	TGCAGCGTTGATGCCGACGCTAACTATGGCTACACCTTC	CSVDADANYGYTF
TRBJ1-1	many	TRBV7-2	TRBD1	TGTGCCAGCAGCTCCCGGGACAGGGTGGCTGAAGCTTTCTTT	CASSSRDRVAEAFF